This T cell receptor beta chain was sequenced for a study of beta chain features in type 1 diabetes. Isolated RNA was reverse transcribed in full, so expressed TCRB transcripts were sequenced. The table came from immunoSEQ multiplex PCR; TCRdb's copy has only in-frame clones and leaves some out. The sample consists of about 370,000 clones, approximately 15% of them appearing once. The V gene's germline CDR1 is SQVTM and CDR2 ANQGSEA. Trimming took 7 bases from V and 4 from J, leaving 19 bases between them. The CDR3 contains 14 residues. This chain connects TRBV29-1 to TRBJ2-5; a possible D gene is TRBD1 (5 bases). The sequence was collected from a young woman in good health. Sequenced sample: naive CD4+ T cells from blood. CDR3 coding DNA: TGCAGCGCTGTAGGGGCGCGTCTCGCAGAGACCCAGTACTTC. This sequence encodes CSAVGARLAETQYF.